This T cell receptor (beta chain) originates from a study of response to subunit inactivated influenza vaccine. The CDR3 sequence is 13 residues long. Trimming removed 1 base at V and 11 bases at J, with 12 bases between. Germline CDR1 SGHTA, CDR2 FQGNSA. Whole-study results and caveats: Researchers suggested that each seasonal influenza vaccination recruits few new T cells.

As regards this clonotype: Its specificity is not known.

One entry per CDR3 protein results from TCRdb running MiXCR on the RT-PCR reads. In the table there are more than 550,000 distinct CDR3 sequences, about 12% of which are singletons. This TCR was sampled from a man in his fifties or sixties who received an inactivated influenza vaccine. Sequenced material: PBMCs from blood, taken on the day of vaccination. The chain carries TRBV7-2 and TRBJ2-1, with D unclear. CDR3 sequence reads: CASSLVWMLQQFF. For the CDR3, the DNA is TGTGCCAGCAGCTTAGTTTGGATGTTACAGCAGTTCTTC.